This TCR beta chain was observed in a study of patients and donors after allogeneic stem cell transplantation. TCRdb re-called the RT-PCR reads through MiXCR, storing one row per CDR3 protein. In the table there are about 57,000 distinct CDR3 sequences, about an eighth of which are singletons. This CDR3 is 14 amino acids long. Germline V lookup: CDR1 SGHRS, CDR2 YFSETQ. Trimming stripped 0 bases from V and 4 bases from J, with 11 bases between. Sequenced material: blood, either unsorted or a sorted T cell fraction (not recorded which). This clonotype originated in a human donor who was either an allogeneic HSCT recipient or a stem cell or donor lymphocyte infusion donor (not recorded which). It is not recorded whose cells these are; they may come from a transplant donor. The chain employs TRBV5-1 and TRBJ2-7, with unresolved D. CDR3 residues: CASSLASHTYEQYF. The CDR3 nucleotides are TGCGCCAGCAGCTTGGCCTCTCACACATACGAGCAGTACTTC.